This T cell receptor (beta chain) was profiled in a study of T cell repertoires in cytomegalovirus infection. As for the study in general: Peptides in the study included HLA-C-restricted and HLA-B-restricted CMV epitopes. Indicated by public TCR beta signatures were CMV infection and matching HLA type. Notes on the study in general: Dominating the ex vivo response were HLA-C-restricted CMV-specific TCR beta clonotypes.

This clonotype has a single count. Its antigen remains unidentified. TCRdb independently ran MiXCR on the reads; one entry per CDR3 protein. The sample holds hundreds of thousands of distinct CDR3 sequences, around 29% seen once. The V and J ends lost 4 bases and 7 bases respectively, with 9 bases between them. Germline V gene lookup returns CDR1 KGHDR and CDR2 SFDVKD. There are 13 residues in the CDR3. The sample consisted of cultured CD8+ T cells from PBMCs, taken from culture after CMV antigen stimulation. The receptor was derived from a human donor in good health (CMV status not recorded). Some clones in this sample may be carry-over from other donors' samples. This chain uses TRBV24-1 with TRBJ2-2, with D hard to call. Here the CDR3 reads CATSEHLGGELFF. DNA for the CDR3: TGTGCCACCAGTGAACACCTGGGCGGGGAGCTGTTTTTT.